The sample holds many counts of the clone carrying this TCR beta chain. Its antigen is undetermined. CDR1 is MNHEY and CDR2 is SMNVEV in the germline V gene (reference sequence). CDR3 length: 13 residues. Trimming took 8 bases from V and 10 from J, leaving 15 bases between them. As to time point: patch test 1, 2 weeks after DPC sensitization. The treatment denotes: therapeutic diphenylcyclopropenone sensitization with weekly scalp DPC. The data are from a study of human T cells and chemical hapten exposure. Individual cDNA molecules each carried unique molecular identifiers attached by the library. Using its own MiXCR run on the RACE reads, TCRdb lists one record per CDR3 protein. The sample lists 150,000 to 200,000 distinct CDR3 sequences; more than 14% were seen once. Overall study findings and caveats: Controls had significantly fewer large CDR3 similarity clusters than were formed by expanded TCRs. Alopecia affected the donors, so their immune response may differ from healthy people's.

The rearrangement links TRBV27 to TRBJ1-6; maybe TRBD1 (5 bases). The TCR sequence derives from a woman in her twenties or thirties with alopecia areata. Some clones in this sample may be carry-over from other donors' samples. The sample was whole blood, taken in connection with sensitization to the hapten diphenylcyclopropenone (DPC). This chain's CDR3 is CASAEGKGSPLHF. The CDR3 DNA reads TGTGCCAGCGCGGAGGGGAAGGGATCACCCCTCCACTTT.